Shown below are 15 T cell receptor beta chains from a single sample sequenced in a study of early stage breast cancer tumors. Method: immunoSEQ multiplex PCR; TCRdb's copy keeps in-frame clones and lacks some. The data contain more than 55,000 clones, 60% to 85% of them singletons. Sequencing was done on a sample of blood. The receptors come from a person aged 30-39 years with breast cancer.

V and J are TRBV7-9 and TRBJ2-3; 9 bases align to TRBD2. Germline CDR1 is SEHNR and CDR2 is FQNEAQ (reference sequence). CDR3 length equals 19 residues. J lost 4 bases, V lost 2 bases, and 16 bases had no gene match. The CDR3 DNA follows: TGTGCCAGCAGCTTACCGATAGCGGGAGTCGACCCCCGACCAGATACGCAGTATTTT. Its translation: CASSLPIAGVDPRPDTQYF.

The rearrangement uses TRBV19 and TRBJ2-2, with 7 bases identical to TRBD1. This CDR3 spans 14 amino acids. V trimming: 7 bases; J trimming: 3 bases; junction bases outside the gene matches: 5. Germline lookup yields CDR1 LNHDA and CDR2 SQIVND (reference sequence). CDR3 region: CASNPGQYTGELFF. DNA of the CDR3: TGTGCCAGTAACCCGGGACAGTACACCGGGGAGCTGTTTTTT. Drawing the rest from reference TRBV19 and TRBJ2-2, the complete variable domain is DGGITQSPKYLFRKEGQNVTLSCEQNLNHDAMYWYRQDPGQGLRLIYYSQIVNDFQKGDIAEGYSVSREKKESFPLTVTSAQKNPTAFYLCASNPGQYTGELFFGEGSRLTVL.

This clone was counted once. The chain joins TRBV5-1 to TRBJ1-3; D possibly corresponds to TRBD1 (6 bases). The germline V and J ends were trimmed by 1 base and 0 bases, with 14 bases remaining between them. The CDR3 length is 17 residues. CDR1 is SGHRS, CDR2 YFSETQ, per germline. The CDR3 DNA reads TGCGCCAGCAGCTTGTCCCCGGGGGCCTCCTCTGGAAACACCATATATTTT. It specifies CASSLSPGASSGNTIYF.

J is TRBJ2-1 and V is TRBV29-1, with 12 bases matching TRBD2. With 6 bases clipped from V and 6 bases from J, the junction kept 9 bases outside the gene matches. The germline gives CDR1 SQVTM, CDR2 ANQGSEA. CDR3 length equals 15 residues. In DNA form, the CDR3 reads TGCAGCGTCTACGGACTAGCGGGGTCCCCCAATGAGCAGTTCTTC. Protein product: CSVYGLAGSPNEQFF.

The J gene is TRBJ2-1, the V gene TRBV6-1, with D perhaps matching TRBD2 (5 bases). V was shortened by 2 bases and J by 6 bases, with 14 bases between the two germline ends. CDR1 and CDR2 (germline): MNHNS, SASEGT. The CDR3 totals 15 residues. CDR3 region: CASSEHTSFSNEQFF. The CDR3, as DNA: TGTGCCAGCAGTGAACATACTAGTTTTTCCAATGAGCAGTTCTTC.

This clone was seen just once. The chain recombines TRBV5-5 with TRBJ2-7; tentative D call: TRBD2 (5 bases). The CDR3 extends over 12 amino acids. Germline CDR1 SGHKS, CDR2 YYEKEE (reference sequence). V shed 1 base and J shed 4 bases, with 6 bases lying between them. The CDR3 nucleotides are TGTGCCAGCAGCTTGTCGGGATACGAGCAGTACTTC. This gives the protein CASSLSGYEQYF.

This chain uses TRBV7-2 with TRBJ2-7; TRBD1 matches at 7 bases. The CDR3 has 14 amino acids. After removal of 5 bases from V and 0 bases from J, the junction contained 4 bases not matched to a gene. Looked up from germline, CDR1 is SGHTA and CDR2 is FQGNSA. The DNA for the CDR3 is TGTGCCAGCAGCAAGGACAGGAGCTCCTACGAGCAGTACTTC. Translating gives CASSKDRSSYEQYF.

The chain couples TRBV19 to TRBJ2-7, with 15 bases aligning to TRBD2. The CDR3 runs to 16 residues. The germline gives CDR1 LNHDA, CDR2 SQIVND (reference sequence). V was clipped by 5 bases and J by 2 bases; unmatched bases: 4. This chain's CDR3 is CASSGGTSGRPYEQYF. The CDR3 region has the DNA TGTGCCAGTAGTGGCGGGACTAGCGGGAGGCCCTACGAGCAGTACTTC.

The rearrangement joins TRBV7-9 to TRBJ2-3, with D unclear. CDR1 SEHNR and CDR2 FQNEAQ come from the germline V gene (reference sequence). Trimming cost V 5 bases and J 6 bases, with 9 bases left between them. This CDR3 region has 12 residues. CDR3 bases: TGTGCCAGCAGCCCCGTGGCTGATACGCAGTATTTT. Its protein product is CASSPVADTQYF.

This rearrangement joins TRBV6-6 to TRBJ2-3; D gene ambiguous. The CDR3 totals 13 residues. Trimming shortened V by 5 bases and J by 1 base, and 7 bases separated the two germline ends. Germline assignment: CDR1 MNHNY and CDR2 SVGAGI (reference sequence). The CDR3 nucleotides read TGTGCCAGCAGTCCCCGAGGCACAGATACGCAGTATTTT. Amino acids: CASSPRGTDTQYF.

V gene TRBV11-2 combines with J gene TRBJ2-1, with TRBD2 matching over 10 bases. V trimming: 5 bases; J trimming: 0 bases; junction bases outside the gene matches: 4. The V gene's germline CDR1 is SGHAT and CDR2 FQNNGV. The CDR3 contains 16 residues. CDR3 loop: CASSGSGGSSYNEQFF. CDR3 DNA sequence: TGTGCCAGCAGCGGTAGCGGGGGGAGCTCCTACAATGAGCAGTTCTTC. Using reference TRBV11-2 and TRBJ2-1 for the parts outside the CDR3, the full variable domain is EAGVAQSPRYKIIEKRQSVAFWCNPISGHATLYWYQQILGQGPKLLIQFQNNGVVDDSQLPKDRFSAERLKGVDSTLKIQPAKLEDSAVYLCASSGSGGSSYNEQFFGPGTRLTVL.

The CDR3 DNA reads as TGTGCCAGCAGTTACGGCGCCGGTTTGGGGGCCGGGGAGCTGTTTTTT. It is translated as CASSYGAGLGAGELFF. J is TRBJ2-2 and V is TRBV6-5; D is tentatively TRBD1 or TRBD2 (5 bases each). In germline, CDR1 is MNHEY, CDR2 SVGAGI. This CDR3 contains 16 residues. V lost 2 bases and J 6 bases, leaving 16 bases between the germline ends.

This chain links TRBV2 with TRBJ1-3; perhaps TRBD1 as D (5 bases). Germline CDR1 and CDR2: SNHLY and FYNNEI. CDR3 size: 15 residues. The V end was cut by 4 bases, the J end by 0 bases, with 10 bases between. The CDR3 DNA reads as TGTGCCAGCAGTGTGCGGCAGGGCTCTGGAAACACCATATATTTT. This encodes CASSVRQGSGNTIYF.

V is TRBV6-1 and J is TRBJ1-1, with 7 bases aligning to TRBD1. Germline assignment: CDR1 MNHNS and CDR2 SASEGT. The CDR3 contains 15 residues. V shed 4 bases and J 6 bases; nucleotides not matched to a gene: 11. The CDR3 reads CASSARTGIRAEAFF. Written as DNA, the CDR3 is TGTGCCAGCAGTGCAAGGACAGGCATCAGGGCTGAAGCTTTCTTT.

The chain has TRBV11-1 and TRBJ1-2; D remains ambiguous. Germline CDR1 and CDR2: SGHAT and FQDESV (reference sequence). The CDR3 is 14 residues long. Deletions cut 5 bases from V and 7 bases from J, with 17 bases between. The CDR3 region has the DNA TGTGCCAGCAGCCCCCCGGCGCACCCCGGTGGCTACACCTTC. Protein: CASSPPAHPGGYTF.